These 17 T cell receptor beta chains were all obtained from the same sample, sequenced in a study of cytomegalovirus exposure and HLA in healthy donors. PCR was performed using 60 Vbeta and 13 Jbeta primers. Repertoires were generated with immunoSEQ multiplex PCR, while TCRdb's copy carries only in-frame clones and drops some. The sample carries about 130,000 clones, 55% to 75% recorded once. The sequenced sample was PBMCs. Receptors originate from a human donor in good health.

The chain links TRBV6-5 to TRBJ1-2; no clear D. V dropped 5 bases and J dropped 4 bases, with 14 bases sitting between them. Germline CDR1 reads MNHEY; CDR2 reads SVGAGI. The CDR3 sequence is 14 residues long. In DNA form, the CDR3 reads TGTGCCAGCAGTAGTTCGGACGGACTCTATGGCTACACCTTC. Translation: CASSSSDGLYGYTF.

This rearrangement joins TRBV5-1 to TRBJ1-1; the D is unclear. V lost 4 bases to trimming and J lost 1 base, with 8 bases between them. CDR1 is SGHRS and CDR2 is YFSETQ in the germline V gene. The CDR3 spans 13 residues. The CDR3 spells CASSLHRNTEAFF. The CDR3 coding sequence is TGCGCCAGCAGCCTCCACAGGAACACTGAAGCTTTCTTT.

The rearrangement links TRBV13 to TRBJ2-3; D gene uncertain. CDR3 length: 14 amino acids. Germline CDR1 and CDR2: PRHDT and FYEKMQ (reference sequence). V gave up 0 bases and J gave up 4 bases, with 8 bases separating them. CDR3 coding DNA: TGTGCCAGCAGCTTAGGCCGGTCCCCAGATACGCAGTATTTT. Translating gives CASSLGRSPDTQYF.

The chain couples TRBV18 to TRBJ1-5; no clear D. The CDR3 has 16 residues. The V end was cut by 6 bases, the J end by 0 bases, with 15 bases between. Per germline, CDR1 KGHSH and CDR2 LQKENI. CDR3 in amino acids: CASSLGSMYSNQPQHF. DNA of the CDR3: TGTGCCAGCTCCCTAGGAAGTATGTATAGCAATCAGCCCCAGCATTTT.

This clone was counted only a few times. Other DNA sequences in this sample translate to the same CDR3. V is TRBV6-5 and J is TRBJ1-2; D is unresolved. The V end was cut by 0 bases, the J end by 8 bases, with 13 bases between. Per germline, CDR1 MNHEY and CDR2 SVGAGI. The CDR3 is made up of 14 amino acids. CDR3 residues: CASSYSVLSGGYTF. Written as DNA, the CDR3 is TGTGCCAGCAGTTACTCGGTCTTATCCGGGGGCTACACCTTC.

V gene TRBV10-3 combines with J gene TRBJ1-1; a possible D gene is TRBD1 (6 bases). The germline CDR1 and CDR2 sequences are ENHRY and SYGVKD. CDR3 length equals 13 residues. The V gene lost 4 bases and the J gene lost 7 bases, with 13 bases spanning the gap. CDR3 amino acids: CAISGGPSGEAFF. The DNA for the CDR3 is TGTGCCATCAGTGGGGGGCCATCCGGTGAAGCTTTCTTT.

The CDR3 sequence: CASSLYGDQPQHF. CDR3 in DNA: TGTGCCAGCAGTTTATACGGTGATCAGCCCCAGCATTTT. The J gene is TRBJ1-5, the V gene TRBV27; no clear D. V lost 1 base to trimming and J lost 5 bases, with 6 bases between them. Germline CDR1 MNHEY, CDR2 SMNVEV (reference sequence). The CDR3 is 13 amino acids.

The rearrangement links TRBV10-1 to TRBJ2-4, with D possibly matching TRBD2 (6 bases). Germline CDR1 WNHNN, CDR2 SYGVQD (reference sequence). The CDR3 totals 12 residues. The V end lost 10 bases, the J end lost 5 bases, and 12 bases lay between the germline ends. The CDR3: CATGWGENIQYF. The CDR3 coding sequence is TGCGCCACAGGGTGGGGGGAAAACATTCAGTACTTC.

This clone was found a few times. The chain is built from TRBV15 and TRBJ1-2; D gene ambiguous. Germline V gene data show CDR1 as LNHNV and CDR2 as YYDKDF (reference sequence). The V gene lost 5 bases and the J gene lost 0 bases, with 13 bases spanning the gap. CDR3 length equals 15 residues. CDR3: CATSSGGLANYGYTF. In nucleotides, the CDR3 is TGTGCCACCAGCTCAGGCGGGTTAGCTAACTATGGCTACACCTTC.

The chain links TRBV19 to TRBJ2-1; 10 bases agree with TRBD2. This CDR3 is built from 14 residues. CDR1 and CDR2 from the germline V gene are LNHDA and SQIVND (reference sequence). The V and J ends lost 10 bases and 10 bases, in that order; junction bases with no gene match: 13. In nucleotides, the CDR3 is TGTGCCAACCCCACTACTAGCGGGAATGGAGAGCAGTTCTTC. Translated, it gives CANPTTSGNGEQFF.

The chain combines TRBV7-2 with TRBJ1-5; D is possibly TRBD1 (5 bases). The V end lost 5 bases, the J end lost 0 bases, and 11 bases lay between the germline ends. CDR1 and CDR2 (germline): SGHTA, FQGNSA. The CDR3 is made up of 15 amino acids. In nucleotides, the CDR3 is TGTGCCAGCAGCCCGACAGTGTATAGCAATCAGCCCCAGCATTTT. Protein product: CASSPTVYSNQPQHF. Combining the CDR3 with reference TRBV7-2 and TRBJ1-5 gives the whole variable domain GAGVSQSPSNKVTEKGKDVELRCDPISGHTALYWYRQSLGQGLEFLIYFQGNSAPDKSGLPSDRFSAERTGGSVSTLTIQRTQQEDSAVYLCASSPTVYSNQPQHFGDGTRLSIL.

The rearrangement links TRBV9 to TRBJ2-7; 7 positions match TRBD1. The junction had 4 bases not matched to a gene; V was cut back by 3 bases and J by 1 base. The CDR3 has 14 amino acids. Germline-derived CDR1 and CDR2 are SGDLS and YYNGEE. In DNA form, the CDR3 reads TGTGCCAGCAGCGCACAGGGGAGTTCCTACGAGCAGTACTTC. Translating gives CASSAQGSSYEQYF.

The chain uses TRBV28 and TRBJ1-1; D is possibly TRBD1 (6 bases). Germline values: CDR1 MDHEN, CDR2 SYDVKM. The CDR3 runs to 15 residues. CDR3 nucleotides: TGTGCTGCCACTGCGGCAGGGGTAGGGACGGCTGAAGCTTTCTTT. Its translation: CAATAAGVGTAEAFF.

The chain employs TRBV6-5 and TRBJ2-7, with 9 bases fitting TRBD1. V shed 5 bases and J 1 base; nucleotides not matched to a gene: 6. Germline values: CDR1 MNHEY, CDR2 SVGAGI. The CDR3 contains 15 residues. CDR3 protein: CASSGTGQGSYEQYF. The CDR3 DNA reads TGTGCCAGCAGTGGCACGGGACAGGGATCCTACGAGCAGTACTTC.

Turning to this clone: At one boundary the junction diverges from the germline segment, which might be a read error. This sequence joins TRBV7-9 and TRBJ1-2; D unresolved. Germline assignment: CDR1 SEHNR and CDR2 FQNEAQ (reference sequence). The CDR3 loop spans 14 amino acids. CDR3 amino acids: CSSTHASRSYGYTF. The CDR3, as DNA: TGTTCCAGCACCCATGCGTCGCGAAGCTATGGCTACACCTTC.

The V and J genes are TRBV10-3 and TRBJ1-3, with 7 bases that match TRBD1. The V segment lost 6 bases and the J segment 2 bases; nucleotides outside the gene matches: 4. From germline, CDR1 is ENHRY and CDR2 SYGVKD. The CDR3 runs 14 residues. The CDR3: CAISPDRAGNTIYF. The CDR3 DNA is TGTGCCATCAGCCCAGACAGGGCTGGAAACACCATATATTTT.

The V call is TRBV7-3, the J call TRBJ2-3, with TRBD1 identical over 9 bases. The junction had 16 bases not matched to a gene; V was cut back by 1 base and J by 2 bases. This CDR3 is 20 amino acids long. Germline V gene lookup returns CDR1 SGHTA and CDR2 FQGTGA. The CDR3 DNA follows: TGTGCCAGCAGCTTAAGTGGTCCGGGACAGGGTTTTAGTCACACAGATACGCAGTATTTT. Translation gives CASSLSGPGQGFSHTDTQYF.